The rows below give T cell receptor beta chains drawn from one sample of a study of CD8 T cells in ankylosing spondylitis. TCRdb re-derived calls from the 5' RACE reads in MiXCR, one entry per CDR3 protein. This table has 200,000 to 300,000 distinct CDR3 sequences, more than 9% appearing once. Sequencing used blood, either unsorted or a sorted T cell fraction (not recorded which). Source of these receptors: a male donor with ankylosing spondylitis or in good health (not recorded which). CDR3s include the opening cysteine and the closing phenylalanine or tryptophan. The order of the fields is CDR3 protein, CDR3 DNA, D gene, V gene, clone size, J gene. The D gene is left open where the match is weak. Clone size, where shown, is once, few, many, or a class for clones that have expanded.

CDR3: CASAQGLAGSSGYF
DNA: TGTGCCAGCGCCCAGGGACTAGCGGGGTCTTCGGGATATTTT
D: TRBD2
V: TRBV2
size: -
J: TRBJ2-3

CDR3: CASSDTDRARIGYTF
DNA: TGCGCCAGCAGCGACACGGACAGGGCGAGGATCGGCTACACCTTC
D: TRBD1
V: TRBV5-1
size: many
J: TRBJ1-2

CDR3: CASSEISGFNYGYTF
DNA: TGTGCCAGCAGTGAAATTTCAGGTTTTAACTATGGCTACACCTTC
D: -
V: TRBV6-1
size: few
J: TRBJ1-2

CDR3: CASRPDGGGGETQYF
DNA: TGTGCCAGCAGGCCTGACGGGGGGGGAGGGGAGACCCAGTACTTC
D: TRBD2
V: TRBV12-3/TRBV12-4
size: many
J: TRBJ2-5

CDR3: CASSPTGGGYGYTF
DNA: TGCGCCAGCAGCCCGACAGGGGGAGGCTATGGCTACACCTTC
D: TRBD1
V: TRBV4-1
size: many
J: TRBJ1-2

CDR3: CASRGTGTSPLHF
DNA: TGTGCAAGTAGAGGGACAGGGACTTCACCCCTCCACTTT
D: TRBD1
V: TRBV3-1
size: many
J: TRBJ1-6

CDR3: CASSSPGTSGGRSYEQYF
DNA: TGTGCCAGCAGCTCCCCCGGGACTAGCGGGGGCCGCTCCTACGAGCAGTACTTC
D: TRBD2
V: TRBV6-2/TRBV6-3
size: -
J: TRBJ2-7

CDR3: CSAWGQLAGGSYNEQFF
DNA: TGCAGTGCTTGGGGGCAACTAGCGGGGGGGTCCTACAATGAGCAGTTCTTC
D: TRBD2
V: TRBV20-1
size: many
J: TRBJ2-1

CDR3: CSAGPWGLAYNEQFF
DNA: TGCAGTGCTGGCCCTTGGGGACTAGCTTACAATGAGCAGTTCTTC
D: TRBD2
V: TRBV20-1
size: many
J: TRBJ2-1

CDR3: CASSEKEGGYNEQFF
DNA: TGTGCCAGCAGCGAAAAGGAGGGGGGCTACAATGAGCAGTTCTTC
D: -
V: TRBV21-1
size: many
J: TRBJ2-1

CDR3: CASGLVIGETQYF
DNA: TGTGCTAGTGGTTTGGTAATCGGGGAGACCCAGTACTTC
D: -
V: TRBV12-5
size: many
J: TRBJ2-5

CDR3: CAGRLQANTEAFF
DNA: TGTGCCGGTCGCCTCCAGGCGAACACTGAAGCTTTCTTT
D: -
V: TRBV30
size: -
J: TRBJ1-1

CDR3: CASSFQKLMITDTQYF
DNA: TGTGCCAGCAGCTTCCAGAAACTAATGATCACAGATACGCAGTATTTT
D: -
V: TRBV7-2
size: many
J: TRBJ2-3

CDR3: CAWSLGAGDGEQFF
DNA: TGTGCCTGGAGTTTGGGAGCGGGAGATGGGGAGCAGTTCTTC
D: TRBD2
V: TRBV30
size: few
J: TRBJ2-1

CDR3: CASSLRQDQETQYF
DNA: TGTGCCAGCAGTTTGCGGCAAGACCAAGAGACCCAGTACTTC
D: -
V: TRBV27
size: many
J: TRBJ2-5

CDR3: CASSQGGQAFF
DNA: TGTGCCAGCAGCCAGGGAGGGCAAGCTTTCTTT
D: -
V: TRBV16
size: -
J: TRBJ1-1

CDR3: CASSPRGIGEKYNEQFF
DNA: TGTGCCAGCAGCCCGCGAGGGATAGGGGAAAAGTACAATGAGCAGTTCTTC
D: -
V: TRBV5-4
size: -
J: TRBJ2-1

CDR3: CASRPGLKLGSYNEQFF
DNA: TGTGCCAGCAGACCGGGACTGAAATTGGGGTCCTACAATGAGCAGTTCTTC
D: -
V: TRBV7-9
size: many
J: TRBJ2-1

CDR3: CASSYGLAGVSFF
DNA: TGTGCCAGCAGCTACGGACTAGCGGGGGTTTCGTTCTTC
D: TRBD2
V: TRBV11-2
size: many
J: TRBJ2-1

CDR3: CSAPTPGQHYDGYTF
DNA: TGCAGTGCTCCGACTCCGGGACAGCATTACGATGGCTACACCTTC
D: TRBD1
V: TRBV20-1
size: many
J: TRBJ1-2

CDR3: CASSSLGNLAGTYNEQFF
DNA: TGCGCCAGCAGCTCCCTAGGGAACCTAGCGGGAACTTACAATGAGCAGTTCTTC
D: TRBD2
V: TRBV5-1
size: many
J: TRBJ2-1

CDR3: CASSQGGTGEQSEAFF
DNA: TGTGCCAGCAGCCAAGGCGGGACAGGGGAGCAAAGTGAAGCTTTCTTT
D: TRBD1
V: TRBV4-2
size: many
J: TRBJ1-1

CDR3: CASSYSQGHTIYF
DNA: TGTGCCAGCAGTTACTCGCAGGGACACACCATATATTTT
D: -
V: TRBV6-2/TRBV6-3
size: -
J: TRBJ1-3

CDR3: CASSQDLRLQGAAGELFF
DNA: TGTGCCAGCAGCCAAGACCTCCGGCTACAGGGGGCTGCCGGGGAGCTGTTTTTT
D: TRBD1
V: TRBV3-1
size: many
J: TRBJ2-2